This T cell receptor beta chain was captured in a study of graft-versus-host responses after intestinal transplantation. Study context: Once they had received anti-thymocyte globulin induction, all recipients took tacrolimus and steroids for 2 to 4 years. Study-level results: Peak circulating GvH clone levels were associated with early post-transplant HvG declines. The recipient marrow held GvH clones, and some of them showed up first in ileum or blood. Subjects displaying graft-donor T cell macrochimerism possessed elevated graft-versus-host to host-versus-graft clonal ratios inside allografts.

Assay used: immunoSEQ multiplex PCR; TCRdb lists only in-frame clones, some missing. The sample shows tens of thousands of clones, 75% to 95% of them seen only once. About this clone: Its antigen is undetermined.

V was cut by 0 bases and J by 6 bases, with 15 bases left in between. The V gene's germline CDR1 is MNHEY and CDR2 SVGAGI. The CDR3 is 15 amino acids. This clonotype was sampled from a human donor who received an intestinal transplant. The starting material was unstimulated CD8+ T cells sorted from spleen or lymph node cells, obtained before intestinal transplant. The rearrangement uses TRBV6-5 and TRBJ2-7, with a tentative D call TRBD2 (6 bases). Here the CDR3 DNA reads TGTGCCAGCAGTTACTCTGGTACGGGACTTGGCGAGCAGTACTTC. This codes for CASSYSGTGLGEQYF.